This T cell receptor beta chain originates from a study of blood T cell repertoires in COVID-19. Authors' processing steps: Amplification from reference gene primers served as the basis for estimated nucleated cell counts. Some clones are missing from TCRdb's copy, which holds only in-frame ones; the method was immunoSEQ multiplex PCR. V, J and clone size were drawn from that table, and D and trimming were deduced from the DNA. The sample comprises under 350,000 clones, about 89% of which are singletons, and about 4.6% rests with the top ten. Germline V gene data show CDR1 as SGHRS and CDR2 as YFSETQ. The length of the CDR3 is 12 residues. The ends were cut back, 7 bases at V and 4 bases at J, with 11 bases in the middle.

The sequence came from a man between 40 and 49 years old with acute or convalescent COVID-19. The sample taken for sequencing was peripheral blood. This chain joins TRBV5-1 and TRBJ1-1; no clear D. The CDR3 reads CASRGDATEAFF. The CDR3 DNA follows: TGCGCCAGCCGGGGAGACGCCACTGAAGCTTTCTTT.